These T cell receptor beta chains were read from a single sample in a study of shared clonotypes between healthy human individuals. The repertoire was sequenced with immunoSEQ multiplex PCR; TCRdb's copy has only in-frame clones and lacks some. The sample has about 2,100,000 clones; about 92% are singletons. Sequenced input: naive CD8+ T cells from PBMCs. The receptors derive from a man aged 18-30 years in good health. Some clones in this sample may be carry-over from other donors' samples. The CDR3 runs from the conserved cysteine through the conserved F or W. The D gene is left open where the match is weak. Size is stated for part of the rows, as once, few or many counts, or as a class when the clone is expanded.

J gene,D gene,clone size,V gene,CDR3 DNA,CDR3 protein
TRBJ1-2,.,once,TRBV4-1,TGCGCCAGCAGCCAAGCCCGGCAGCTGATATCTGGCTACACCTTC,CASSQARQLISGYTF
TRBJ1-2,.,.,TRBV4-3,TGCGCCAGCAGCCAAGATCCCGGGGGAGGAGGCTACACCTTC,CASSQDPGGGGYTF
TRBJ1-1,.,.,TRBV9,TGTGCCAGCAGCGTAGTCAGGGACCCTGAAGCTTTCTTT,CASSVVRDPEAFF
TRBJ2-6,.,.,TRBV27,TGTGCCAGCAGTTTATCGGGTACTGGGGCCAACGTCCTGACTTTC,CASSLSGTGANVLTF
TRBJ2-1,TRBD2,.,TRBV7-9,TGTGCCAGCAGCTTAGGTCCCGCGGCGGGACTAGCGAACAATGAGCAGTTCTTC,CASSLGPAAGLANNEQFF
TRBJ2-3,TRBD2,.,TRBV12-5,TGTGCTAGTGGCCCAACTAGCGGGAGGTCGGCAGATACGCAGTATTTT,CASGPTSGRSADTQYF
TRBJ2-7,.,.,TRBV7-9,TGTGCCAGCAGCTTGGGCGGAGAAGAGCAGTACTTC,CASSLGGEEQYF
TRBJ1-1,.,.,TRBV19,TGTGCCAGTAGTATGTGGCCTAACACTGAAGCTTTCTTT,CASSMWPNTEAFF
TRBJ2-7,.,.,TRBV27,TGTGCCAGCAGCCCCGGGGCAACCTACGAGCAGTACTTC,CASSPGATYEQYF
TRBJ2-1,.,once,TRBV28,TGTGCCAGCAGTTTCGACACCTACTCCTACAATGAGCAGTTCTTC,CASSFDTYSYNEQFF
TRBJ2-3,.,.,TRBV4-3,TGCGCCAGCAGCCCCGGTCGGAGCACAGATACGCAGTATTTT,CASSPGRSTDTQYF
TRBJ1-1,.,few,TRBV4-1,TGCGCCAGCAGCCAGGTAATGACGGTCACTGAAGCTTTCTTT,CASSQVMTVTEAFF
TRBJ2-2,.,.,TRBV4-1,TGCGCCAGCAGCCAAGATCTACCCTGGATGAACACCGGGGAGCTGTTTTTT,CASSQDLPWMNTGELFF
TRBJ2-2,.,.,TRBV5-1,TGCGCCAGCAGCTTTGCTCAGGGAAACACCGGGGAGCTGTTTTTT,CASSFAQGNTGELFF
TRBJ2-5,.,.,TRBV4-2,TGTGCCAGCAGCCAAGGACTTCACGATCAAGAGACCCAGTACTTC,CASSQGLHDQETQYF
TRBJ2-7,.,.,TRBV10-3,TGTGCCATCAGTGAGGGTTGGGGGCGGAACTACGAGCAGTACTTC,CAISEGWGRNYEQYF
TRBJ1-5,.,.,TRBV28,TGTGCCAGCAGCCTGGTACAGGGCATCCAGCCCCAGCATTTT,CASSLVQGIQPQHF
TRBJ1-5,.,few,TRBV19,TGTGCCAGTATGGGGAGGCGGGGGGTGAGCAATCAGCCCCAGCATTTT,CASMGRRGVSNQPQHF
TRBJ2-7,.,.,TRBV11-2,TGTGCCAGCAGCTTAGCTCCAGCGCCAAACTACGAGCAGTACTTC,CASSLAPAPNYEQYF
TRBJ2-1,.,.,TRBV29-1,TGCAGCGTTGTATGGCGGAGCTCCTACAATGAGCAGTTCTTC,CSVVWRSSYNEQFF
TRBJ2-2,TRBD2,.,TRBV27,TGTGCCAGCAGTTTAAGCGTCGGGAGGGTCACCGGGGAGCTGTTTTTT,CASSLSVGRVTGELFF
TRBJ1-6,TRBD1,.,TRBV6-6,TGTGCCAGCAGCTCCCCGACAGGGGGGGATTCACCCCTCCACTTT,CASSSPTGGDSPLHF
TRBJ1-1,TRBD1,.,TRBV29-1,TGCAGCGTTCTTGGACAGGGCAACACTGAAGCTTTCTTT,CSVLGQGNTEAFF
TRBJ2-7,.,.,TRBV27,TGTGCCAGCAGCCTTCGGACCGGATACTACGAGCAGTACTTC,CASSLRTGYYEQYF
TRBJ2-7,.,.,TRBV2,TGTGCCAGCAGTGATTTACTAAGGATCTACGAGCAGTACTTC,CASSDLLRIYEQYF
TRBJ2-1,.,.,TRBV11-2,TGTGCCAGCAAGACCGGGGCCATGGAGAATGAGCAGTTCTTC,CASKTGAMENEQFF
TRBJ1-3,.,.,TRBV7-9,TGTGCCAGCAGCTTTCTCTCACGGGGGCCTAACTCTGGAAACACCATATATTTT,CASSFLSRGPNSGNTIYF
TRBJ2-5,.,.,TRBV27,TGTGCCAGCAGGGCTACCCAGACAGAAGCTGGGGAGACCCAGTACTTC,CASRATQTEAGETQYF
TRBJ2-3,TRBD2,.,TRBV5-4,TGTGCCAGCAGCTTGGGACTAGCGGGATTTCGGACAGATACGCAGTATTTT,CASSLGLAGFRTDTQYF
TRBJ1-5,.,few,TRBV27,TGTGCCAGCAGTTTATTCCCCAATCAGCCCCAGCATTTT,CASSLFPNQPQHF
TRBJ2-7,TRBD2,.,TRBV6-1,TGTGCCAGCAGGGAAAAAGGTCTAGCGGGAGGCGAGCAGTACTTC,CASREKGLAGGEQYF
TRBJ2-3,.,.,TRBV4-3,TGCGCCAGCAGCCAAGACCTGAGGGATGAGTTCACAGATACGCAGTATTTT,CASSQDLRDEFTDTQYF
TRBJ2-1,TRBD1,.,TRBV27,TGTGCCAGCAGTTTCCGGGACAGGGCGGTTGAGCAGTTCTTC,CASSFRDRAVEQFF
TRBJ1-2,.,.,TRBV2,TGTGCCAGCAGTGCGGGGGACACTTTAAACTATGGCTACACCTTC,CASSAGDTLNYGYTF
TRBJ1-1,.,.,TRBV18,TGTGCCAGCTCACCTATAATAAACACTGAAGCTTTCTTT,CASSPIINTEAFF
TRBJ2-7,.,.,TRBV9,TGTGCCAGCAGCCTGAACTCGGGGGCTCAATCCTACGAGCAGTACTTC,CASSLNSGAQSYEQYF
TRBJ1-2,.,few,TRBV1,TGCACCAGCGGGGGGACGGCGCACCATCCACCTAACTATGGCTACACCTTC,CTSGGTAHHPPNYGYTF
TRBJ2-5,.,.,TRBV19,TGTGCCAGTACTGAGGGATCGTACCAAGAGACCCAGTACTTC,CASTEGSYQETQYF
TRBJ2-1,TRBD2,.,TRBV5-1,TGCGCCAGCAGGCCCGGGAGGGATAATGAGCAGTTCTTC,CASRPGRDNEQFF
TRBJ2-3,.,once,TRBV6-9,TGTGCCAGCAGTTATATCCTAGTTCGGTGCGTAGCTTGGGCTTCCGACACAGATACGCAGTATTTT,CASSYILVRCVAWASDTDTQYF
TRBJ2-5,.,.,TRBV10-3,TGTGCCACCTCCGCGGCAGGAGCAAACCGATTCCAAGAGACCCAGTACTTC,CATSAAGANRFQETQYF
TRBJ2-1,.,.,TRBV30,TGTGCCTGGAGTACAGGGCACAATGAGCAGTTCTTC,CAWSTGHNEQFF
TRBJ2-7,.,.,TRBV9,TGTGCCAGCAGCGTAGAGGCCTTTACCTACGAGCAGTACTTC,CASSVEAFTYEQYF
TRBJ2-1,.,.,TRBV6-5,TGTGCCAGCAGTTACTCGGGGGTAGTAGGTTACAATGAGCAGTTCTTC,CASSYSGVVGYNEQFF
TRBJ2-1,.,.,TRBV27,TGTGCCAGCAGTTTAGGCAGGGGCTATGAGCAGTTCTTC,CASSLGRGYEQFF
TRBJ2-5,.,.,TRBV9,TGTGCCAGCAGCCCGTCAGGTTGGCAAGAGACCCAGTACTTC,CASSPSGWQETQYF
TRBJ2-1,.,.,TRBV7-9,TGTGCCAGCACCATGGCAACTACCCATTTCTACAATGAGCAGTTCTTC,CASTMATTHFYNEQFF
TRBJ2-3,TRBD2,.,TRBV7-9,TGTGCCAGCAGCTACGGACTAGCGGAAACAGATACGCAGTATTTT,CASSYGLAETDTQYF
TRBJ1-5,TRBD1,.,TRBV10-2,TGCGCCAGCAGTGAGGAGACAGGGTTGGAGCAGCCCCAGCATTTT,CASSEETGLEQPQHF
TRBJ2-7,.,.,TRBV4-1,TGCGCCAGCAGCCAAGATAGGGGCTTTTACTACGAGCAGTACTTC,CASSQDRGFYYEQYF
TRBJ2-3,TRBD2,.,TRBV7-9,TGTGCCAGCAGCGCCATTAAAAAGCGGGACTCAGATACGCAGTATTTT,CASSAIKKRDSDTQYF
TRBJ2-3,.,.,TRBV13,TGTGCCAGCAGCCCCTCTATTGCAGGAGATACGCAGTATTTT,CASSPSIAGDTQYF
TRBJ2-7,TRBD2,.,TRBV9,TGTGCCAGCAGCTTGACGGGAGGGGCTTTCCACGAGCAGTACTTC,CASSLTGGAFHEQYF